The rows below give T cell receptor beta chains drawn from one sample of a study of cytomegalovirus exposure and HLA in healthy donors. Sequenced by immunoSEQ multiplex PCR; TCRdb stores in-frame clones only, minus some. Of some 52,000 clones listed, about 73% were seen once; the top ten hold nearly 3%. The sequenced sample consisted of PBMCs. These receptors were collected from a young man in good health and CMV-seronegative. CDR3s include the opening cysteine and the closing phenylalanine or tryptophan. Fields, in order: clone size, V gene, CDR3 length, D gene, J gene, CDR3 protein, CDR3 DNA. The D gene is left open where the match is weak. Not all rows give a size; the values are once, few, many and, for expanded clones, a class.

>-|TRBV4-1|15|-|TRBJ2-7
CASSELGLPSYEQYF
TGCGCCAGCAGCGAATTGGGACTCCCCTCCTACGAGCAGTACTTC
>-|TRBV10-1|14|TRBD2|TRBJ2-7
CASSGNSGTRGQYF
TGCGCCAGCAGTGGTAATAGCGGGACCAGGGGGCAGTACTTC
>-|TRBV5-1|14|-|TRBJ2-5
CASSPDGLGETQYF
TGCGCCAGCAGCCCGGACGGACTCGGGGAGACCCAGTACTTC
>-|TRBV5-4|13|TRBD1|TRBJ1-4
CASSGQLNEKLFF
TGTGCCAGCTCGGGACAGCTTAATGAAAAACTGTTTTTT
>-|TRBV27|15|TRBD1|TRBJ1-2
CASANRGQSLYGYTF
TGTGCCAGCGCAAATAGGGGACAGTCCCTCTATGGCTACACCTTC
>-|TRBV18|12|-|TRBJ2-7
CASSYGSYEQYF
TGTGCCAGCTCATACGGCTCCTACGAGCAGTACTTC
>few|TRBV10-2|16|-|TRBJ2-3
CASSETSGTSTDTQYF
TGCGCCAGCAGTGAGACCAGCGGTACTAGCACAGATACGCAGTATTTT
>-|TRBV7-9|13|-|TRBJ1-2
CASAEGARGGYTF
TGTGCCAGCGCCGAGGGTGCCCGGGGTGGCTACACCTTC
>few|TRBV4-2|17|-|TRBJ2-1
CASSQDLAGSSYNEQFF
TGTGCCAGCAGCCAAGATCTTGCTGGGAGCTCCTACAATGAGCAGTTCTTC
>-|TRBV10-3|14|TRBD1|TRBJ2-5
CAISAGGPQETQYF
TGTGCCATCAGTGCAGGGGGCCCGCAAGAGACCCAGTACTTC
>-|TRBV5-6|13|-|TRBJ2-5
CASSPGVGETQYF
TGTGCCAGCAGCCCAGGGGTTGGCGAGACCCAGTACTTC
>-|TRBV9|14|-|TRBJ2-7
CASSVAQSSYEQYF
TGTGCCAGCAGCGTAGCACAGAGCTCCTACGAGCAGTACTTC
>-|TRBV10-3|15|TRBD2|TRBJ2-5
CAITSGLAEQETQYF
TGTGCCATCACCTCGGGACTAGCGGAACAAGAGACCCAGTACTTC
>-|TRBV6-1|12|-|TRBJ2-7
CASTASGEEQYF
TGTGCCAGCACTGCATCGGGTGAAGAGCAGTACTTC
>-|TRBV6-6|15|TRBD1|TRBJ2-7
CASSLKDRGLGEQYF
TGTGCCAGCAGCCTAAAAGACAGGGGCCTAGGGGAGCAGTACTTC
>-|TRBV6-1|14|TRBD1|TRBJ1-1
CASTLDRANTEAFF
TGTGCCAGCACCTTGGACAGGGCGAACACTGAAGCTTTCTTT
>-|TRBV25-1|15|-|TRBJ1-2
CASSGSDTANYGYTF
TGTGCCAGCAGTGGTTCTGATACAGCTAACTATGGCTACACCTTC
>-|TRBV2|11|-|TRBJ2-5
CARRDQETQYF
TGTGCCAGACGGGACCAAGAGACCCAGTACTTC
>-|TRBV6-1|14|TRBD1|TRBJ2-2
CASRYWTGTGELFF
TGTGCCAGCAGATACTGGACAGGCACCGGGGAGCTGTTTTTT
>-|TRBV4-3|16|TRBD2|TRBJ2-1
CASSHLLAGELNEQFF
TGCGCCAGCAGCCACCTCCTAGCGGGAGAATTAAATGAGCAGTTCTTC
>-|TRBV10-1|16|TRBD2|TRBJ2-5
CASADGTSGSYETQYF
TGCGCCAGCGCCGATGGGACTAGCGGGAGTTATGAGACCCAGTACTTC
>-|TRBV7-8|16|-|TRBJ2-1
CASSLSFESSYNEQFF
TGTGCCAGCAGCTTATCGTTTGAGAGCTCCTACAATGAGCAGTTCTTC
>few|TRBV2|15|-|TRBJ2-3
CATRSGGLRTDTQYF
TGTGCCACCCGGTCAGGAGGGCTACGCACAGATACGCAGTATTTT
>few|TRBV4-3|15|TRBD2|TRBJ2-5
CASSQEPSGPETQYF
TGCGCCAGCAGCCAAGAACCTAGCGGACCAGAGACCCAGTACTTC
>once|TRBV7-8|13|-|TRBJ2-1
CASSWAGWDEQFF
TGTGCCAGCAGCTGGGCGGGATGGGATGAGCAGTTCTTC
>once|TRBV4-3|15|-|TRBJ2-7
CASSQEGSGGYEQYF
TGCGCCAGCAGCCAAGAGGGTAGCGGAGGGTACGAGCAGTACTTC
>-|TRBV2|14|-|TRBJ1-2
CASTPLLVNYGYTF
TGTGCCAGCACTCCCCTCCTCGTTAACTATGGCTACACCTTC
>-|TRBV4-3|14|-|TRBJ2-7
CASSTGQPTYEQYF
TGCGCCAGCAGCACAGGACAACCTACCTACGAGCAGTACTTC
>-|TRBV7-6|12|-|TRBJ2-5
CASSSNSETQYF
TGTGCCAGCAGCTCCAACTCGGAGACCCAGTACTTC
>few|TRBV30|12|-|TRBJ2-5
CAWTDNRETQYF
TGTGCCTGGACCGATAACAGGGAGACCCAGTACTTC
>-|TRBV25-1|13|-|TRBJ2-5
CASSEGPKETQYF
TGTGCCAGCAGTGAGGGGCCAAAAGAGACCCAGTACTTC
>few|TRBV27|15|-|TRBJ1-5
CASSLTVGSNQPQHF
TGTGCCAGCAGCCTGACAGTTGGTAGCAATCAGCCCCAGCATTTT
>-|TRBV11-2|15|-|TRBJ1-1
CASSLEAGANTEAFF
TGTGCCAGCAGCTTAGAGGCAGGGGCCAACACTGAAGCTTTCTTT
>-|TRBV7-8|15|-|TRBJ2-2
CASSLGAGVTGELFF
TGTGCCAGCAGCTTAGGGGCAGGGGTAACCGGGGAGCTGTTTTTT
>once|TRBV2|15|-|TRBJ1-3
CASMRWSFSGNTIYF
TGTGCCAGCATGAGGTGGTCTTTTTCTGGAAACACCATATATTTT
>-|TRBV6-5|13|TRBD1|TRBJ2-7
CASRQGGLGEQYF
TGTGCCAGCAGACAGGGGGGCCTGGGCGAGCAGTACTTC
>-|TRBV11-2|13|-|TRBJ2-2
CASSPSVAGELFF
TGTGCCAGCAGCCCATCAGTCGCCGGGGAGCTGTTTTTT
>few|TRBV6-4|16|-|TRBJ2-1
CASSDGGQLSYNEQFF
TGTGCCAGCAGTGACGGAGGGCAACTCTCCTACAATGAGCAGTTCTTC
>once|TRBV7-8|16|-|TRBJ1-5
CASSLAVKPGTQPQHF
TGTGCCAGCAGCTTAGCGGTTAAGCCGGGGACACAGCCCCAGCATTTT
>-|TRBV7-9|15|TRBD2|TRBJ2-7
CASSSTGTSAYEQYF
TGTGCCAGCAGCAGCACCGGGACTAGCGCCTACGAGCAGTACTTC
>-|TRBV2|16|-|TRBJ2-7
CASTRLAPPEIYEQYF
TGTGCCAGCACCAGGCTAGCGCCCCCGGAGATCTACGAGCAGTACTTC
>-|TRBV7-2|14|-|TRBJ1-1
CASSLEILNTEAFF
TGTGCCAGCAGCTTAGAAATCTTGAACACTGAAGCTTTCTTT
>-|TRBV2|16|-|TRBJ1-1
CASSDWGGRGNTEAFF
TGTGCCAGCAGTGACTGGGGGGGGAGGGGTAACACTGAAGCTTTCTTT
>-|TRBV2|14|TRBD1|TRBJ2-7
CAWTGGDGSYEQYF
TGTGCCTGGACAGGGGGGGATGGGTCCTACGAGCAGTACTTC
>-|TRBV7-6|15|-|TRBJ1-1
CASSLETAMNTEAFF
TGTGCCAGCAGCTTAGAGACAGCTATGAACACTGAAGCTTTCTTT
>-|TRBV14|14|TRBD1|TRBJ2-7
CASSPGQGAYEQYF
TGTGCCAGCAGCCCGGGACAGGGGGCTTACGAGCAGTACTTC
>-|TRBV4-3|16|-|TRBJ1-5
CASSQDRFGPNQPQHF
TGCGCCAGCAGCCAAGATCGATTTGGGCCGAATCAGCCCCAGCATTTT
>-|TRBV7-8|16|-|TRBJ2-7
CASREGWLTGSSEQYF
TGTGCCAGCAGGGAGGGGTGGCTAACGGGGTCGAGTGAGCAGTACTTC
>once|TRBV25-1|13|-|TRBJ1-1
CASSEWAGTEAFF
TGTGCCAGCAGTGAATGGGCGGGGACTGAAGCTTTCTTT
>-|TRBV6-6|16|TRBD1|TRBJ2-1
CASSYTPRQGASEQFF
TGTGCCAGCAGTTACACCCCCCGACAGGGGGCAAGTGAGCAGTTCTTC
>-|TRBV6-5|14|TRBD1|TRBJ2-5
CASAGQGAKETQYF
TGTGCCAGCGCTGGACAGGGGGCAAAAGAGACCCAGTACTTC
>-|TRBV10-1|16|TRBD2|TRBJ2-2
CASGRGLAGAAGELFF
TGCGCCAGCGGGCGGGGACTAGCGGGAGCGGCGGGGGAGCTGTTTTTT
>-|TRBV7-9|14|TRBD2|TRBJ2-3
CASSTSGRTDTQYF
TGTGCCAGCAGCACTAGCGGGAGGACAGATACGCAGTATTTT
>-|TRBV7-8|16|TRBD1|TRBJ1-1
CASSRRLQGGNTEAFF
TGTGCCAGCAGCCGGCGATTACAGGGGGGGAACACTGAAGCTTTCTTT
>-|TRBV29-1|14|-|TRBJ1-2
CSAPDTARSYGYTF
TGCAGCGCACCGGACACAGCTCGGTCCTATGGCTACACCTTC
>once|TRBV7-2|15|-|TRBJ1-4
CASSLNQRTNEKLFF
TGTGCCAGCAGCTTAAACCAGAGGACTAATGAAAAACTGTTTTTT
>-|TRBV4-2|18|TRBD1|TRBJ1-1
CASSQDTSGQGANTEAFF
TGTGCCAGCAGCCAAGATACATCGGGACAGGGGGCTAACACTGAAGCTTTCTTT
>-|TRBV25-1|15|TRBD1|TRBJ2-1
CASSELGQGNNEQFF
TGTGCCAGCAGTGAACTAGGACAGGGGAACAATGAGCAGTTCTTC
>-|TRBV6-5|13|-|TRBJ1-3
CATRNGGGNTIYF
TGTGCCACCCGAAATGGAGGTGGAAACACCATATATTTT
>-|TRBV27|13|-|TRBJ2-7
CASSWGLNYEQYF
TGTGCCAGCAGTTGGGGACTTAACTACGAGCAGTACTTC